This is a list of T cell receptor beta chains from one sample in a study of shared clonotypes between healthy human individuals. Data came from immunoSEQ multiplex PCR; TCRdb stores just in-frame clones and leaves some out. The sample yields 70,000 to 95,000 clones, 60% to 65% seen once. Sequenced: memory CD8+ T cells sorted from blood. These receptors came from a man aged 25-45 years in good health. Each CDR3 is given with its conserved first and last residue. The size of a clone is reported for some rows only, either as once, few or many, or as a class for expanded clones.

J	length	size	V	CDR3
TRBJ2-6	19	-	TRBV28	CASSSPTSFRAAGANVLTF
TRBJ1-1	14	few	TRBV25-1	CASSDGRVLTEAFF
TRBJ1-5	15	many	TRBV6-1	CASSPLLGSAQPQHF
TRBJ2-2	18	-	TRBV9	CASSVVGLAGGRTGELFF
TRBJ2-1	15	-	TRBV7-3	CASSLTRRGRDEQFF
TRBJ1-1	16	-	TRBV7-2	CASRGPGVMKNTEAFF
TRBJ2-3	12	-	TRBV5-6	CASSLSWTGQYF
TRBJ2-1	15	-	TRBV5-1	CASSPWDRVFNEQFF
TRBJ2-2	16	once	TRBV27	CASSPLAGEGTGELFF
TRBJ2-5	11	once	TRBV7-9	CASSLKETQYF
TRBJ2-2	13	-	TRBV6-1	CASSQGASGELFF
TRBJ2-1	15	once	TRBV6-9	CASSYVAGTNNEQFF
TRBJ2-3	16	few	TRBV10-3	CAISESLEWRSDTQYF
TRBJ2-3	16	-	TRBV5-1	CASSSKREARTDTQYF
TRBJ2-1	18	once	TRBV18	CASSPDSGRSRVTGEQFF
TRBJ1-1	14	few	TRBV4-1	CASSQDRAFDEAFF
TRBJ2-2	16	few	TRBV29-1	CSVEGPGQRNTGELFF
TRBJ2-1	15	-	TRBV6-5	CASSYAWTSGNEQFF
TRBJ1-1	12	many	TRBV9	CASSVLQGEAFF